A selection of T cell receptor beta chains follows, all from one sample in a study of shared clonotypes between healthy human individuals. Some clones are missing from TCRdb's copy, which holds only in-frame ones; the method was immunoSEQ multiplex PCR. The sample has around 1.9 million clones, around 93% seen once. The sequencing input was naive CD8+ T cells from PBMCs. Source of these receptors: a man younger than 30 in good health. Some clones in this sample may be carry-over from other donors' samples. Both conserved end residues are part of each CDR3. Each record gives: CDR3 protein, CDR3 length, clone size, V gene. Size values are once, few and many counts, or a class for expanded clones, and some rows have none.

CASSLTVVIGREGYNEQFF | 19 | . | TRBV5-4
CASSLSKGLADEQFF | 15 | . | TRBV28
CASSLDPPYGHGYTF | 15 | . | TRBV11-2
CASSLADASDLTGKLFF | 17 | . | TRBV5-4
CASRLTGDPLHEQYF | 15 | . | TRBV2
CASSLRLNTGELFF | 14 | . | TRBV28
CASSYRGGVQEFYEQYF | 17 | . | TRBV5-1
CASSYLITNTGELFF | 15 | . | TRBV28
CASRLGSRGSTEAFF | 15 | once | TRBV27
CASSRTGGGGMFF | 13 | once | TRBV11-2
CASAGAYSYEQYF | 13 | . | TRBV6-6
CASSVDGRASSRSGANVLTF | 20 | . | TRBV9
CASSTRQESNEKLFF | 15 | . | TRBV7-2
CASSPTSGSGGNEQFF | 16 | . | TRBV18
CASSLSYGGGLEAFF | 15 | once | TRBV27
CASSLDRLQGGYEQYF | 16 | . | TRBV11-2
CASSYGTGYNEQFF | 14 | few | TRBV6-5
CASSPEAYEQYF | 12 | once | TRBV18
CASRDPKETQYF | 12 | . | TRBV28
CASSPRGGKYTEAFF | 15 | . | TRBV28
CASSPRERLYTEAFF | 15 | . | TRBV7-9
CASSSIEGVNTEAFF | 15 | . | TRBV5-4
CASSEGVGSYEQYF | 14 | . | TRBV2
CASSPPADTQYF | 12 | . | TRBV7-9
CASSVAPIDNIQYF | 14 | . | TRBV9
CASTLTGGDYGYTF | 14 | . | TRBV5-4
CASSLPGQGQDGYTF | 15 | . | TRBV18
CASSRTSGSYEQYF | 14 | . | TRBV19
CASSGIGRSDNEQFF | 15 | . | TRBV9
CASSSKLLREAQYF | 14 | . | TRBV7-2
CASSPSLGTKEQYF | 14 | . | TRBV9
CASSIGMIDGYTF | 13 | . | TRBV19
CASSSSGYTEAFF | 13 | . | TRBV6-6
CASSQGGGETQYF | 13 | . | TRBV14
CASSFYSPTDTQYF | 14 | . | TRBV27
CASSLLFGTLPYEQYF | 16 | . | TRBV27
CASSYRSNMNTEAFF | 15 | once | TRBV6-5
CASSLVGGEQYF | 12 | few | TRBV27
CAGSPGPGGETQYF | 14 | . | TRBV7-9
CASRGLAGLSTDTQYF | 16 | . | TRBV28
CSVELSDAGAYEQYF | 15 | . | TRBV29-1
CASSPGQGGDTQYF | 14 | . | TRBV7-9
CASSGIQGPDIQYF | 14 | . | TRBV9
CASSGKGQGPTDTQYF | 16 | . | TRBV25-1
CASSLAGQGLVEQYF | 15 | once | TRBV5-1
CASSVSGTGRVETQYF | 16 | . | TRBV7-8
CASSFGGNTGELFF | 14 | . | TRBV19
CASSLSAGQPYEQYF | 15 | . | TRBV27
CASSQDFGRPGNTIYF | 16 | . | TRBV14
CASSLDRVYGYTF | 13 | . | TRBV7-8
CSVRQRGSYEQYF | 13 | . | TRBV29-1
CASSLGRGGNTIYF | 14 | . | TRBV5-5
CASGSGTSHDEQYF | 14 | . | TRBV12-5
CASSSRGDRETQYF | 14 | . | TRBV13
CASSQEGQDYYEQYF | 15 | . | TRBV4-3